This T cell receptor (beta chain) was captured in a study of T-cell memory formation after mild COVID-19. Trimming pared 4 bases from V and 0 bases from J, leaving 15 bases between. Germline V CDR1 and CDR2: LGHNA, YNFKEQ. This CDR3 contains 17 residues. Employing constant-segment primers, 5'RACE generated TCR alpha and TCR beta cDNA libraries bearing sample barcodes and UMIs. TCRdb itself ran the 5' RACE reads through MiXCR, one entry per CDR3 protein. Of about 170,000 distinct CDR3 sequences in the sample, 10% to 15% were seen once. On this clonotype: The antigen remains undetermined.

Study-wide findings and caveats: Clones that contracted from day 15 to 85 were balanced CD4/CD8, while later expanders leaned CD4+. The finding that pre-infection memory included some responding clones suggested that cross-reactive memory joined.

V is TRBV4-2 and J is TRBJ1-4; possible D gene TRBD1, 5 bases. Sequenced material: PBMCs or a T cell subset sorted from them (not recorded which). This sequence was found in a man between 18 and 29 years old who had mild COVID-19 (a few samples of this study predate the infection). Cell type and time point are not known. CDR3 DNA: TGTGCCAGCAGCCCGGAGGGGCTCTTTGCAACTAATGAAAAACTGTTTTTT. Encoded protein: CASSPEGLFATNEKLFF.